These 28 T cell receptor beta chains came from one sample sequenced in a study of blood T cells in healthy people across ages. A second PCR, run for roughly 6 to 11 cycles, used a sample-barcoded 5' primer plus a J-beta primer mix. TCRdb processed the 5' RACE reads anew with MiXCR; each CDR3 protein has one entry. The data show 850,000 to 1,000,000 distinct CDR3 sequences, around 48% seen once. The sample was blood. The receptors here all came from a man aged 25 to 45 in good health.

The CDR3, as DNA: TGTGCCAGCAGCCAATTAAGGGCCCAGGGGGGCTATGGCTACACCTTC. Translated, it gives CASSQLRAQGGYGYTF. The chain recombines TRBV16 with TRBJ1-2, with 7 bases identical to TRBD1. This CDR3 is built from 16 residues. Trimming removed 1 base from V and 4 bases from J; junction bases left unmatched: 9. CDR1 KGHSY and CDR2 FQNENV come from the germline V gene.

V gene TRBV20-1 combines with J gene TRBJ1-6, with D perhaps TRBD1 (5 bases). Germline V gene data show CDR1 as DFQATT and CDR2 as SNEGSKA (reference sequence). Trimming stripped 7 bases from V and 0 bases from J, with 16 bases between. The CDR3 is made up of 16 amino acids. In DNA form, the CDR3 reads TGCAGTGGGCGAGGGGAGTGGAGCTCCTATAATTCACCCCTCCACTTT. It encodes CSGRGEWSSYNSPLHF.

This chain connects TRBV7-2 to TRBJ1-1, with D possibly matching TRBD1 (5 bases). The CDR3 has 15 residues. With 2 bases removed from V and 4 bases from J, the gap between germline ends came to 14 bases. Per germline, CDR1 SGHTA and CDR2 FQGNSA. The CDR3: CASSLWSGGGTEAFF. CDR3 DNA sequence: TGTGCCAGCAGCTTATGGAGCGGCGGGGGCACTGAAGCTTTCTTT.

The J gene is TRBJ2-7, the V gene TRBV5-4; 12 nucleotides align to TRBD1. V was pared by 4 bases and J by 4 bases, with 6 bases of the junction left unmatched. Germline V lookup: CDR1 SGHNT, CDR2 YYREEE (reference sequence). The CDR3 loop spans 15 amino acids. For the CDR3, the DNA is TGTGCCAGCAGCGGGGACAGGGGGCGCGGATACGAGCAGTACTTC. This sequence encodes CASSGDRGRGYEQYF.

This rearrangement joins TRBV7-2 to TRBJ2-3; D uncertain. Germline-derived CDR1 and CDR2 are SGHTA and FQGNSA. The CDR3 is 16 residues long. Trimming removed 1 base at V and 2 bases at J, with 13 bases between. DNA for the CDR3: TGTGCCAGCAGCTTAGTAGAGCACCCGCTCACAGATACGCAGTATTTT. Amino acid sequence: CASSLVEHPLTDTQYF.

V is TRBV7-3 and J is TRBJ2-7; D ambiguous. The CDR3 contains 15 residues. Germline-derived CDR1 and CDR2 are SGHTA and FQGTGA. V was trimmed by 1 base and J by 5 bases, leaving 15 bases between them. CDR3 nucleotides: TGTGCCAGCAGCTTAAGCCAACTCAACACTAACGAGCAGTACTTC. Translating gives CASSLSQLNTNEQYF. Variable domain in full (rest from reference TRBV7-3 and TRBJ2-7): GAGVSQTPSNKVTEKGKYVELRCDPISGHTALYWYRQSLGQGPEFLIYFQGTGAADDSGLPNDRFFAVRPEGSVSTLKIQRTERGDSAVYLCASSLSQLNTNEQYFGPGTRLTVT.

In this sample, this clonotype turned up a few times. The gene calls are TRBV28 and TRBJ2-7; 9 nucleotides agree with TRBD1. The V and J ends lost 5 bases and 3 bases, in that order; junction bases with no gene match: 8. Germline V gives CDR1 MDHEN, CDR2 SYDVKM. The CDR3 sequence is 15 residues long. The CDR3 reads CASSPGTGSFYEQYF. The CDR3 bases are TGTGCCAGCAGTCCCGGGACAGGGTCTTTCTACGAGCAGTACTTC.

To note about this clonotype: Its ends do not fully match the called genes, so a read error is possible. This chain connects TRBV6-5 to TRBJ2-7; 9 positions match TRBD1. Germline V gene data show CDR1 as MNHEY and CDR2 as SVGAGI. There are 14 residues in the CDR3. CDR3 region: CASSPGQGKYEQSF. CDR3 nucleotide sequence: TGTGCCAGCAGCCCCGGACAGGGGAAATACGAGCAGTCCTTC.

V is TRBV7-2 and J is TRBJ2-1; 13 bases line up with TRBD2. The CDR3 runs 15 residues. Germline V gene lookup returns CDR1 SGHTA and CDR2 FQGNSA. V lost 4 bases to trimming and J lost 8 bases; unmatched junction nucleotides: 5. CDR3 residues: CASSSTSGGWDEQFF. CDR3 nucleotide sequence: TGTGCCAGCAGCTCGACTAGCGGGGGGTGGGATGAGCAGTTCTTC. Looking up the rest from reference TRBV7-2 and TRBJ2-1 gives the full variable domain: GAGVSQSPSNKVTEKGKDVELRCDPISGHTALYWYRQSLGQGLEFLIYFQGNSAPDKSGLPSDRFSAERTGGSVSTLTIQRTQQEDSAVYLCASSSTSGGWDEQFFGPGTRLTVL.

There are a few counts of this clonotype. The V gene is TRBV5-1, the J gene TRBJ1-2; D is ambiguous. This CDR3 spans 14 amino acids. CDR1 and CDR2 (germline): SGHRS, YFSETQ. The germline V and J ends were trimmed by 5 bases and 4 bases, with 15 bases remaining between them. CDR3 loop: CASRASSDLYGYTF. The CDR3 DNA sequence: TGCGCCAGCAGGGCCAGCTCGGACCTCTATGGCTACACCTTC.

This rearrangement joins TRBV28 to TRBJ2-5, with TRBD2 identical over 7 bases. The J call may not be correct, given that the DNA end is closer to TRBJ2-7. Per germline, CDR1 MDHEN and CDR2 SYDVKM. The CDR3 covers 14 residues. The CDR3 region is CASSFSWEGYEQYF. The CDR3 DNA reads as TGTGCCAGCAGTTTTAGCTGGGAGGGTTACGAGCAGTACTTC.

The V call is TRBV7-2, the J call TRBJ2-3; D is perhaps TRBD2 (6 bases). Trimming took off 4 bases at V and 3 bases at J, with 20 bases between the two ends. CDR3 length equals 17 residues. Germline lookup yields CDR1 SGHTA and CDR2 FQGNSA. The CDR3 spells CASSSVSRELDTDTQYF. DNA of the CDR3: TGTGCCAGCAGCTCAGTAAGTCGGGAGCTCGATACAGATACGCAGTATTTT.

The chain joins TRBV20-1 to TRBJ1-6; D unresolved. Germline loops: CDR1 DFQATT, CDR2 SNEGSKA (reference sequence). The CDR3 is 14 amino acids. Trimming shortened V by 6 bases and J by 5 bases, and 14 bases separated the two germline ends. CDR3: CSATPGQHNSPLHF. In DNA form, the CDR3 reads TGCAGTGCCACCCCCGGGCAGCATAATTCACCCCTCCACTTT.

The V call is TRBV29-1, the J call TRBJ1-2; D may be TRBD1 (5 bases). Germline V CDR1 and CDR2: SQVTM, ANQGSEA. The CDR3 runs 14 residues. V was clipped by 1 base and J by 6 bases, with 15 bases between them. The chain's CDR3 is CSVEGPGGTDGYTF. Written as DNA, the CDR3 is TGCAGCGTTGAAGGGCCGGGGGGGACGGATGGCTACACCTTC.

Comments on this clonotype: This may arise from a read error, as a much more abundant clone is one base away. V is TRBV3-1 and J is TRBJ2-7, with a tentative D call TRBD1 (5 bases). Germline V gives CDR1 LGHDT, CDR2 YNNKEL (reference sequence). This CDR3 is built from 14 residues. V lost 11 bases, J lost 2 bases, and 19 bases lay in between. The CDR3 nucleotides read TGTGCCTCCACAGCAGGGTTTAGCCCCTACGAGCAGTACTTC. This translates into CASTAGFSPYEQYF.

This chain joins TRBV7-6 and TRBJ2-3; D perhaps matches TRBD1 (5 bases). The CDR3 runs to 13 residues. Germline V gives CDR1 SGHVS, CDR2 FNYEAQ. Trimming removed 5 bases at V and 4 bases at J, with 10 bases between. The CDR3 coding sequence is TGTGCCAGCAGCCAGGGTTGGTCAGATACGCAGTATTTT. Translating it yields CASSQGWSDTQYF.

This clonotype has only a few counts. The V gene is TRBV5-1, the J gene TRBJ2-1; D might be TRBD1 (5 bases). CDR3 length equals 14 residues. With 7 bases removed from V and 2 bases from J, the gap between germline ends came to 13 bases. Germline V gene data show CDR1 as SGHRS and CDR2 as YFSETQ. This chain's CDR3 is CASSDPGTYNEQFF. DNA for the CDR3: TGCGCCAGCTCGGACCCAGGGACCTACAATGAGCAGTTCTTC.

The V call is TRBV5-1, the J call TRBJ2-1, with D possibly matching TRBD1 (5 bases). Per germline, CDR1 SGHRS and CDR2 YFSETQ. V dropped 0 bases and J dropped 6 bases, with 19 bases sitting between them. This CDR3 region has 17 residues. The CDR3 here is CASSLDVSPGSRNEQFF. The CDR3 DNA follows: TGCGCCAGCAGCTTGGATGTGAGCCCAGGGTCGCGCAATGAGCAGTTCTTC. Filled out from reference TRBV5-1 and TRBJ2-1, the complete variable domain reads KAGVTQTPRYLIKTRGQQVTLSCSPISGHRSVSWYQQTPGQGLQFLFEYFSETQRNKGNFPGRFSGRQFSNSRSEMNVSTLELGDSALYLCASSLDVSPGSRNEQFFGPGTRLTVL.

This clonotype was counted ten times or more. The rearrangement uses TRBV5-1 and TRBJ2-7; a weak D match, TRBD1 (6 bases). V lost 4 bases to trimming and J lost 3 bases, with 17 bases between them. This CDR3 is 15 amino acids long. The germline gives CDR1 SGHRS, CDR2 YFSETQ. CDR3: CASSRSGTTVYEQYF. The CDR3 DNA follows: TGCGCCAGCAGCAGGTCCGGGACAACCGTCTACGAGCAGTACTTC. The full variable domain, in which reference TRBV5-1 and TRBJ2-7 provide the parts outside the CDR3, is KAGVTQTPRYLIKTRGQQVTLSCSPISGHRSVSWYQQTPGQGLQFLFEYFSETQRNKGNFPGRFSGRQFSNSRSEMNVSTLELGDSALYLCASSRSGTTVYEQYFGPGTRLTVT.

This clonotype appeared a few times. The genes are TRBV12-3 or TRBV12-4 and TRBJ1-2; D perhaps matches TRBD1 (6 bases). The CDR3 is 14 amino acids. V lost 6 bases and J lost 4, with 15 bases in between. The CDR3: CASSLDRILYGYTF. CDR3 bases: TGTGCCAGCAGCCTAGACAGGATTCTCTATGGCTACACCTTC.

The chain is built from TRBV20-1 and TRBJ1-6; 8 bases fit TRBD1. CDR1 is DFQATT, CDR2 SNEGSKA, per germline (reference sequence). The length of the CDR3 is 17 residues. J lost 2 bases, V lost 1 base, and 7 bases had no gene match. The CDR3 protein is CSARGKDRDTYNSPLHF. The DNA of the CDR3 is TGCAGTGCTAGAGGAAAGGACAGGGACACCTATAATTCACCCCTCCACTTT.

The chain has TRBV11-1 and TRBJ2-3; the D is unclear. Looked up from germline, CDR1 is SGHAT and CDR2 is FQDESV (reference sequence). The CDR3 is 12 residues long. V was pared by 6 bases and J by 9 bases, with 13 bases between. The CDR3 DNA reads as TGTGCCAGCAGACTCAACAGTAGCACGCAGTATTTT. It yields the protein CASRLNSSTQYF.

The CDR3 DNA follows: TGTGCCAGCAGCGTGTACGGGACAGGGGCGTACGAGCAGTACTTC. This sequence encodes CASSVYGTGAYEQYF. The chain couples TRBV9 to TRBJ2-7; 10 bases match TRBD1. Germline values: CDR1 SGDLS, CDR2 YYNGEE. The CDR3 length is 15 residues. J lost 4 bases, V lost 2 bases, and 6 bases had no gene match.

In regard to this clonotype: One junction end does not reproduce the germline sequence, and a read error may be involved. The chain links TRBV3-1 to TRBJ2-3, with 11 bases identical to TRBD2. This CDR3 is built from 18 residues. Per the germline V gene, CDR1 is LGHDT and CDR2 is YNNKEL (reference sequence). CDR3 in amino acids: CASSPYSGGAGFTETQYF. The DNA of the CDR3 is TGTGCCAGCAGCCCCTATAGCGGGGGGGCGGGATTCACAGAGACGCAGTATTTT.

The table lists this clonotype with many counts. The CDR3: CSVRRDIQETQYF. For the CDR3, the DNA is TGCAGCGTTCGTCGGGACATTCAAGAGACCCAGTACTTC. The rearrangement joins TRBV29-1 to TRBJ2-5; D might be TRBD1 (6 bases). This CDR3 region has 13 residues. Trimming took off 5 bases at V and 2 bases at J, with 12 bases between the two ends. Germline values: CDR1 SQVTM, CDR2 ANQGSEA.

This clonotype has more than one count but fewer than ten. The rearrangement joins TRBV4-2 to TRBJ2-4, with TRBD2 matching 7 bases. The CDR3 extends over 13 amino acids. Germline V lookup: CDR1 LGHNA, CDR2 YNFKEQ. J was trimmed by 3 bases and V by 5 bases; bases with no gene match: 1. The CDR3 region is CASSGGVKNIQYF. The CDR3 region has the DNA TGTGCCAGCAGCGGGGGGGTCAAAAACATTCAGTACTTC.

The chain has TRBV7-2 and TRBJ2-7, with 9 positions matching TRBD2. Germline lookup yields CDR1 SGHTA and CDR2 FQGNSA. This CDR3 comprises 15 residues. Losses at the gene ends were 2 bases for V and 6 bases for J; bases not matched to a gene: 8. The CDR3 sequence: CASSLRRGGASEQYF. In DNA form, the CDR3 reads TGTGCCAGCAGCTTACGTCGCGGGGGGGCCTCCGAGCAGTACTTC.

This clonotype has at least ten counts. V gene TRBV5-1 combines with J gene TRBJ1-2; TRBD1 matches 7 bases. The germline V gene encodes CDR1 SGHRS and CDR2 YFSETQ. The trim removed 4 bases at V and 2 bases at J, leaving 2 bases unmatched. The CDR3 consists of 13 residues. CDR3 DNA: TGCGCCAGCAGCGCGGGACAGAACTATGGCTACACCTTC. It yields the protein CASSAGQNYGYTF.